There are a few counts of the clone carrying this T cell receptor beta chain. These data are taken from a study of T cell changes during pregnancy in multiple sclerosis. The CDR3 is 15 residues long. Germline-derived CDR1 and CDR2 are SGHRS and YFSETQ. Trimming at V came to 3 bases and at J to 4 bases, leaving 3 bases not matched to a gene. Clones were sequenced by immunoSEQ multiplex PCR, and TCRdb holds only the in-frame ones, with some missing. Here the sample spans over 100,000 clones, around 90% being singletons. This TCR derives from a female donor with multiple sclerosis, enrolled in a pregnancy study. The chain has TRBV5-1 and TRBJ2-5; 13 nucleotides line up with TRBD2. The sample consisted of peripheral blood, taken in the third trimester of pregnancy. The chain's CDR3 is CASSSRLAGGETQYF. DNA of the CDR3: TGCGCCAGCAGCTCCCGACTAGCGGGAGGAGAGACCCAGTACTTC.